This T cell receptor beta chain was identified during a study of regulatory T cells in long-lasting Graves disease. Across the study: Disease was considered persistent Graves' disease after over 5 years of antithyroid drugs (with positive TSH receptor antibodies).

The time point was: persistent/refractory GD, antithyroid drugs over 5 years with positive TRAb. PBMCs were the source of the RNA used for TCR sequencing. Construction of the TCR beta libraries employed iRepertoire HTBI primers in conjunction with Arm-PCR of CDR3 regions. In TCRdb, the multiplex PCR reads were re-called with MiXCR into one record per CDR3 protein. The table shows about 660,000 distinct CDR3 sequences, with about 32% occurring only once. The source was peripheral blood mononuclear cells (PBMCs), collected when the disease was refractory, from a patient treated with antithyroid drugs. This clonotype was sampled from a female donor with Graves disease.

The CDR3 region is CSVEGWTGGFDTGELFF. CDR3 in DNA: TGCAGCGTTGAGGGCTGGACAGGGGGGTTCGACACCGGGGAGCTGTTTTTT. The rearrangement joins TRBV29-1 to TRBJ2-2, with 10 bases matching TRBD1. V was clipped by 3 bases and J by 3 bases; unmatched bases: 10. The CDR3 contains 17 residues. CDR1 SQVTM and CDR2 ANQGSEA come from the germline V gene.